Given below is one T cell receptor (beta chain) in context. No cognate antigen has been identified for it. No much larger clonotype is one base removed from it; base qualities were not supplied. This entry is derived from a study of T cell responses to AZD1222 COVID-19 vaccine (dated by TCRdb to the early 2020s). As for the study more broadly: A total of around 240 trial participants underwent TCR sequencing, of whom 207 received two doses of AZD1222 and roughly 25 received two doses of the MenACWY control vaccine. Trial participants were enrolled into age subgroups of 18-55, 56-69 and 70-plus years, which contained roughly 140, 27 and 60 TCR-sequenced participants, respectively.

Germline trimming amounts to 6 bases on V and 4 bases on J, with 11 as the count of junction bases outside the gene matches. Sequences MNHEY (CDR1) and SVGEGT (CDR2) are obtained from the germline V gene. The CDR3 goes from the cysteine to the phenylalanine over 16 residues. Left in the record is the CDR3 DNA by itself, 48 bases read in frame from the first base. Overall results and qualifications from the work: Only a handful of AZD1222 recipients were SARS-CoV-2 seropositive at baseline, limiting conclusions about previously exposed vaccinees. After two AZD1222 doses, both the breadth and the depth of spike-specific TCRs were significantly higher than at day 0 and than in MenACWY recipients. No day 14 peak-response samples were available, so repertoires were characterized only after the peak T cell response. The whole spike protein was spanned by vaccine-associated CD4 TCRs, and dominant responses were seen in regions 160-218 and 743-854. Nearly half of unique spike-specific TCRs reportedly recognized epitopes outside regions mutated in the B.1.351 and B.1.1.7 variants. Participants were mostly white British, with more females than males. The authors suggested clonal diversity may have been underestimated. The 56-69-year group was small, and its depth increase did not reach significance, likely because of low power.

The CDR3 regions of human TCRbeta chains were analyzed by immunosequencing. The published analysis was carried out like this. TCRs in the repertoires were matched against a reference library of SARS-CoV-2-specific TCRs that had been generated with the MIRA antigen-specificity platform. Breadth was defined as the fraction of unique TCRs that were SARS-CoV-2-associated. Depth was defined as the fraction of total T cells that were SARS-CoV-2-associated. Using the MIRA data, each spike-specific TCR was mapped to the spike region that the TCR reacts to and placed in a CD4 or CD8 class. Log10-transformed breadth and depth values were compared by one-way ANOVA with Sidak's multiple comparisons tests. As stored in TCRdb, this immuneACCESS dataset retains in-frame rearrangements with V and J assigned. A fraction of the clones does not appear; measured against another copy, unresolved V genes explain less than half of the discrepancy, and the remainder lacks a known reason. From that table come the V and J calls and clone size; the DNA was used to work out D and trimming. This sample is represented by approximately 140,000 clones; 75% to 95% of them were singletons. The top ten hold approximately 2.9% of the sample.

The sample's time point, from its label and the paper: baseline before first vaccination. The treatment or condition label, read with the paper, signifies: meningococcal conjugate vaccine given as trial control. Vaccinee samples came from UK trials COV001 and COV002, including a single-blind randomized controlled phase 2/3 trial of AZD1222 (ChAdOx1 nCoV-19) in healthy adults. For TCRbeta chain sequencing, PBMC samples were collected from trial participants at day 0 and at day 28 after the second dose. This clonotype was sampled from an adult in good health. The source material was peripheral blood, sampled on day 0 of MenACWY control vaccination. The V and J segments used are TRBV6-2 or TRBV6-3 and TRBJ2-3; 9 central bases correspond to TRBD2. The CDR3 region has the sequence CASSSRGSGSPDTQYF. The nucleotide sequence is given as TGTGCCAGCAGCTCCCGCGGTAGCGGGAGTCCAGATACGCAGTATTTT.